This T cell receptor beta chain emerged from a study of blood T cell repertoires in COVID-19. At the level of the study: Material from acute and convalescent COVID-19 was sourced from the United States, Italy and Spain. The cDNA or gDNA used as material had been derived from T cells, B-cell-depleted T cells, or PBMCs.

Participants reported their clinical history, and cohort assignment relied on those reports. Sequencing used immunoSEQ multiplex PCR; TCRdb keeps in-frame clones, though not all of them. Here the sample spans about 120,000 clones, roughly 84% being singletons. The origin of this receptor is a woman younger than 45 who had recovered from COVID-19. The sequenced sample was PBMCs or T cells enriched from blood (not recorded which).

CDR3 nucleotide sequence: TGTGCCAGCAGTGAGACGGGATGGAGCACTGAAGCTTTCTTT. This sequence encodes CASSETGWSTEAFF. The rearrangement joins TRBV25-1 to TRBJ1-1; unclear D gene. Trimming pared 3 bases from V and 4 bases from J, leaving 12 bases between. CDR1 and CDR2 from the germline V gene are MGHDK and SYGVNS. The CDR3 is 14 amino acids.